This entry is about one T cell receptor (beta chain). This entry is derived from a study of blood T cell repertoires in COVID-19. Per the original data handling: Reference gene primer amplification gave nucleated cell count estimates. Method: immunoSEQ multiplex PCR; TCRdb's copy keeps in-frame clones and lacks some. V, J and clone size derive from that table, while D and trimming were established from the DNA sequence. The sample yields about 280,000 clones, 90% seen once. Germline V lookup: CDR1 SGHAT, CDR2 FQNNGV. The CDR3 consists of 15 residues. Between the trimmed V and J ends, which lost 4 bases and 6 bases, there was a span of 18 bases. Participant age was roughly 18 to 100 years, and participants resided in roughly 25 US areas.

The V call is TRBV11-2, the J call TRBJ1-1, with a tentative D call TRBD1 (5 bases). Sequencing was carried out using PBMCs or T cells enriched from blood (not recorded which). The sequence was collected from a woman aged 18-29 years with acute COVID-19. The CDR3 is CASSSSRGFWAEAFF. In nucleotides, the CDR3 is TGTGCCAGCAGCTCATCTCGGGGGTTTTGGGCTGAAGCTTTCTTT.